Listed below are T cell receptor beta chains from one sample, sequenced in a study of blood T cell repertoires in COVID-19. The data were produced by immunoSEQ multiplex PCR, yet TCRdb's version contains in-frame clones alone and is incomplete. The data show 130,000 to 150,000 clones, about 80% seen once. Source material: PBMCs or T cells enriched from blood (not recorded which). The origin of the receptors is a man aged 45-65 years who had recovered from COVID-19. Each CDR3 is given with its conserved first and last residue. A D gene is named only where the DNA matches it firmly. For some rows the clone size is stated as once, few or many, or as a class when expanded; others skip it.

d_call	v_call	cdr3_length	clone_size	j_call	cdr3_aa	cdr3_nt
TRBD1	TRBV2	16	-	TRBJ2-6	CASSQDRGTGANVLTF	TGTGCCAGCAGCCAGGACAGGGGAACTGGGGCCAACGTCCTGACTTTC
TRBD1	TRBV7-3	13	-	TRBJ1-1	CASSRDRDGRAFF	TGTGCCAGCAGCAGGGACAGGGACGGCCGAGCTTTCTTT
-	TRBV19	13	-	TRBJ1-1	CASSARLDTEAFF	TGTGCCAGTAGTGCGCGCTTAGACACTGAAGCTTTCTTT
-	TRBV5-1	15	-	TRBJ2-3	CASSLGLRDTDTQYF	TGCGCCAGCAGCTTGGGACTTCGGGACACAGATACGCAGTATTTT
-	TRBV6-2/TRBV6-3	15	-	TRBJ1-4	CASSYAQGLDEKLFF	TGTGCCAGCAGTTACGCACAGGGTCTTGATGAAAAACTGTTTTTT
TRBD1	TRBV14	13	-	TRBJ1-2	CASSPDRNYGYTF	TGTGCCAGCAGCCCGGACAGGAACTATGGCTACACCTTC
TRBD2	TRBV6-1	18	-	TRBJ2-5	CASSETTSGATMKETQYF	TGTGCCAGCAGTGAAACCACTAGCGGGGCGACCATGAAAGAGACCCAGTACTTC
TRBD1	TRBV5-1	13	-	TRBJ1-1	CASSGTGAGEAFF	TGCGCCAGCAGCGGGACAGGGGCGGGTGAAGCTTTCTTT
TRBD1	TRBV5-5	14	-	TRBJ1-4	CASSPAGGNEKLFF	TGTGCCAGCAGCCCCGCAGGGGGAAATGAAAAACTGTTTTTT
-	TRBV10-3	12	once	TRBJ1-5	CAISAGPLPQHF	TGTGCCATCAGTGCAGGTCCTTTACCCCAGCATTTT
-	TRBV7-2	14	few	TRBJ1-2	CASSLRRTNYGYTF	TGTGCCAGCAGCTTACGGCGGACTAACTATGGCTACACCTTC
TRBD2	TRBV6-2/TRBV6-3	17	once	TRBJ2-7	CASSTLAGPGGVYEQYF	TGTGCCAGCAGTACCCTAGCGGGGCCCGGCGGGGTATACGAGCAGTACTTC
TRBD1	TRBV6-5	14	once	TRBJ1-6	CASSRDRVRSPLHF	TGTGCCAGCAGCCGGGACAGGGTACGATCACCCCTCCACTTT
TRBD2	TRBV3-1/TRBV3-2	18	-	TRBJ2-2	CASSQGELAGPYTGELFF	TGTGCCAGCAGCCAAGGCGAACTAGCGGGGCCCTACACCGGGGAGCTGTTTTTT
-	TRBV4-3	15	few	TRBJ1-5	CASSPNQGQNQPQHF	TGCGCCAGCAGCCCGAACCAGGGACAAAATCAGCCCCAGCATTTT
-	TRBV6-5	14	-	TRBJ2-5	CASSYVGRGETQYF	TGTGCCAGCAGTTACGTCGGCCGAGGGGAGACCCAGTACTTC
-	TRBV7-9	13	-	TRBJ1-1	CASSLSVNTEAFF	TGTGCCAGCAGCCTTTCAGTGAACACTGAAGCTTTCTTT
-	TRBV10-3	17	-	TRBJ2-2	CAIRLTGFYFLAGELFF	TGTGCCATCAGGTTAACAGGGTTTTATTTCTTGGCCGGGGAGCTGTTTTTT
-	TRBV9	12	-	TRBJ2-3	CASSVGQDTQYF	TGTGCCAGCAGCGTAGGACAGGATACGCAGTATTTT
-	TRBV30	14	-	TRBJ1-5	CAWSTGLGNQPQHF	TGTGCCTGGAGTACAGGGCTGGGCAATCAGCCCCAGCATTTT
-	TRBV3-1/TRBV3-2	15	-	TRBJ2-3	CASSQIPTGTDTQYF	TGTGCCAGCAGCCAAATCCCCACAGGGACAGATACGCAGTATTTT
TRBD2	TRBV7-2	15	-	TRBJ2-5	CASSLEAGGPETQYF	TGTGCCAGCAGCTTAGAGGCGGGGGGGCCGGAGACCCAGTACTTC
-	TRBV11-2	14	-	TRBJ1-3	CASSLGSIGNTIYF	TGTGCCAGCAGCCTCGGGTCGATCGGAAACACCATATATTTT
-	TRBV19	15	-	TRBJ2-3	CASSIEGQTTDTQYF	TGTGCCAGTAGTATAGAGGGGCAGACCACAGATACGCAGTATTTT
TRBD1	TRBV6-6	16	-	TRBJ2-1	CASSYSRDRGRGEQFF	TGTGCCAGCAGTTATTCCCGGGACAGGGGGCGAGGTGAGCAGTTCTTC
-	TRBV7-8	16	-	TRBJ2-1	CASSLAPGFSYNEQFF	TGTGCCAGCAGCTTAGCGCCGGGGTTCTCCTACAATGAGCAGTTCTTC
-	TRBV6-2/TRBV6-3	14	once	TRBJ2-5	CASSYSIWEETQYF	TGTGCCAGCAGTTACTCGATTTGGGAGGAGACCCAGTACTTC
-	TRBV21-1	23	-	TRBJ1-1	CASRKVTRLHPLQGVAPHTEAFF	TGTGCCAGCAGAAAAGTGACACGACTCCACCCCCTACAGGGAGTCGCACCCCACACTGAAGCTTTCTTT